This entry concerns a single T cell receptor beta chain. Its antigen is not identified. The data were obtained in a study of OX40 agonist ivuxolimab in advanced cancers. Turning to the study itself: Ivuxolimab was delivered to patients intravenously every 2 weeks at doses spanning 0.01 to 10 mg/kg. Three partial responders included one hepatocellular carcinoma patient and two cutaneous melanoma patients.

General study results and limits: With doses of 0.1-3.0 mg/kg, partial responders showed among the lowest clonal expansion.

After removal of 5 bases from V and 8 bases from J, the junction contained 5 bases not matched to a gene. The CDR3 is 12 residues long. Germline V gene lookup returns CDR1 SQVTM and CDR2 ANQGSEA. Libraries were prepared by immunoSEQ multiplex PCR; TCRdb keeps only in-frame clonotypes and omits some of them. Seen here are some 47,000 clones, 79% observed once, and the top ten hold 1.9%. Enrollment shut out patients with autoimmune disease history or systemic immunosuppression. The TCR comes from an adult with an advanced solid tumor such as melanoma, head and neck, liver or kidney cancer. The chain joins TRBV29-1 to TRBJ2-3; 9 bases are a match to TRBD1. The sample here was CD4+ or CD8+ T cells sorted from blood, taken in a trial of the OX40 agonist ivuxolimab. The CDR3 sequence: CSVSRDRATQYF. In nucleotides, the CDR3 is TGCAGCGTTTCGAGGGACAGGGCTACGCAGTATTTT.